The entry below describes one TCR beta chain. Its matching antigen is unknown. The data are from a study of T-cell memory formation after mild COVID-19. In the study overall: The study found TCR clusters largely donor specific. Study results and limitations: The second-wave clones peaking on day 37 were not confirmed as SARS-CoV-2-specific. Memory from before infection featured some responding clones, which suggests cross-reactive memory joined.

TCR alpha and TCR beta cDNA libraries with sample barcodes and UMIs came from 5'RACE using constant-segment primers. Using its own MiXCR run on the 5' RACE reads, TCRdb lists one record per CDR3 protein. Of 550,000 to 600,000 distinct CDR3 sequences listed, roughly 17% are singletons. CDR3 length equals 13 residues. With 5 bases removed from V and 2 bases from J, the gap between germline ends came to 9 bases. Germline values: CDR1 SGHTA, CDR2 FQGNSA. Sequences were obtained from PBMCs or a T cell subset sorted from them (not recorded which). The sequence came from an adult woman who had mild COVID-19 (a few samples of this study predate the infection). Cell type and time point are not known. The chain has TRBV7-2 and TRBJ1-2; D not resolved. CDR3 region: CASSPQLNYGYTF. CDR3 in DNA: TGTGCCAGCAGCCCCCAGTTAAACTATGGCTACACCTTC.